A selection of T cell receptor beta chains follows, all from one sample in a study of identical twins. TCRdb redid the calling of the 5' RACE reads with MiXCR, one entry per CDR3 protein. The table has around 490,000 distinct CDR3 sequences, around 20% seen once. The data also belong to a second study, concerning yellow fever vaccine responses in identical twins.

The sequenced material came from CD4+ T cells sorted from blood. These receptor sequences come from a woman under 30 in good health. CDR3s include the opening cysteine and the closing phenylalanine or tryptophan. Each record gives: J gene, clone size, V gene, D gene, CDR3 protein, CDR3 DNA. A D gene is named only where the DNA matches it firmly. Rows may omit the clone size; those that give it use once, few, many or a size class.

TRBJ1-1 - TRBV10-3 - CAISITDSTEAFF TGTGCCATCAGCATAACGGACAGCACTGAAGCTTTCTTT
TRBJ1-1 few TRBV3-1 - CASSQSTGSNTEAFF TGTGCCAGCAGCCAATCCACAGGGTCGAACACTGAAGCTTTCTTT
TRBJ2-5 - TRBV19 TRBD1 CASSIHRGETQYF TGTGCCAGTAGTATACACAGGGGAGAGACCCAGTACTTC
TRBJ1-5 - TRBV12-3/TRBV12-4 - CASSRQEVEPQHF TGTGCCAGCAGCCGACAGGAGGTTGAGCCCCAGCATTTT
TRBJ1-1 - TRBV5-1 - CASSLWGGAENTEAFF TGCGCCAGCAGCTTGTGGGGGGGCGCCGAGAACACTGAAGCTTTCTTT
TRBJ1-3 few TRBV12-3/TRBV12-4 TRBD1 CASRLTGGISGNTIYF TGTGCCAGCAGGTTGACAGGGGGGATCTCTGGAAACACCATATATTTT
TRBJ2-6 - TRBV7-9 - CASSFGDWSSGANVLTF TGTGCCAGCAGCTTCGGGGACTGGAGCTCTGGGGCCAACGTCCTGACTTTC
TRBJ2-2 - TRBV15 - CATSRDRSRGVSGELFF TGTGCCACCAGCAGAGATCGCTCCAGGGGTGTGAGCGGGGAGCTGTTTTTT
TRBJ2-1 few TRBV7-8 TRBD2 CASSIAGAYNEQFF TGTGCCAGCAGTATAGCGGGGGCTTACAATGAGCAGTTCTTC
TRBJ2-5 - TRBV6-5 TRBD1 CASSYSPTGLGETQYF TGTGCCAGCAGTTACTCCCCGACAGGGCTGGGAGAGACCCAGTACTTC
TRBJ1-4 few TRBV7-2 - CASSPRVTTNEKLFF TGTGCCAGCAGCCCAAGGGTAACAACTAATGAAAAACTGTTTTTT
TRBJ2-1 - TRBV12-3/TRBV12-4 - CASSLSQKSYNEQFF TGTGCCAGCAGTTTATCACAGAAGTCCTACAATGAGCAGTTCTTC
TRBJ2-2 - TRBV13 - CASSLAGVWNTGELFF TGTGCCAGCAGCTTAGCTGGGGTTTGGAACACCGGGGAGCTGTTTTTT
TRBJ1-6 - TRBV5-1 - CASSPTTNSPLHF TGCGCCAGCAGCCCGACTACCAATTCACCCCTCCACTTT
TRBJ2-2 - TRBV7-9 - CASRPPPDSPYDGELFF TGTGCCAGCAGACCACCCCCGGACTCCCCCTACGATGGGGAGCTGTTTTTT
TRBJ1-2 few TRBV9 TRBD1 CASSGRDRGSYTF TGTGCCAGCAGCGGACGGGACAGAGGTAGCTACACCTTC
TRBJ2-1 - TRBV6-5 TRBD2 CASSYGLAANNEQFF TGTGCCAGCAGTTACGGGCTAGCGGCTAACAATGAGCAGTTCTTC
TRBJ2-5 many TRBV5-1 TRBD2 CASSLLAGQETQYF TGCGCCAGCAGCCTACTAGCGGGCCAAGAGACCCAGTACTTC
TRBJ2-1 few TRBV10-2 - CASSETGEQFF TGCGCCAGCAGTGAGACCGGTGAGCAGTTCTTC
TRBJ1-4 - TRBV11-1 - CASSFRDTEKLFF TGTGCCAGCAGCTTCAGGGACACCGAAAAACTGTTTTTT
TRBJ2-1 many TRBV7-9 - CASSLGTTNEQFF TGTGCCAGCAGCTTAGGGACCACCAATGAGCAGTTCTTC
TRBJ2-7 - TRBV7-9 TRBD2 CASSLQAGGLEQYF TGTGCCAGCAGCTTACAAGCGGGAGGTCTCGAGCAGTACTTC
TRBJ2-1 - TRBV7-9 - CASSLLSGSDEQFF TGTGCCAGCAGCTTACTTTCCGGGTCGGATGAGCAGTTCTTC
TRBJ1-3 - TRBV28 - CASRNDRISGNTIYF TGTGCCAGCAGGAACGACAGAATCTCTGGAAACACCATATATTTT
TRBJ2-1 few TRBV5-1 TRBD2 CASSISGGIQSQFF TGCGCCAGCAGCATTAGCGGGGGGATACAATCGCAGTTCTTC
TRBJ2-3 - TRBV4-1 TRBD1 CASSQDRTGVVTDTQYF TGCGCCAGCAGCCAAGACCGAACAGGGGTGGTGACAGATACGCAGTATTTT
TRBJ2-3 few TRBV12-3/TRBV12-4 TRBD2 CASRVLAGFNTQYF TGTGCCAGCAGGGTGCTAGCGGGGTTTAATACGCAGTATTTT
TRBJ1-1 few TRBV12-3/TRBV12-4 - CASSLRGGLSTEAFF TGTGCCAGCAGCCTTCGGGGAGGGCTGAGCACTGAAGCTTTCTTT
TRBJ2-5 - TRBV5-8 TRBD2 CASSLTTGTRRGTQYF TGTGCCAGCAGCTTAACCACCGGGACTAGGCGTGGGACCCAGTACTTC
TRBJ2-1 few TRBV27 TRBD1 CASSTTGGVYNEQFF TGTGCCAGCAGTACCACAGGGGGCGTCTACAATGAGCAGTTCTTC
TRBJ1-2 - TRBV2 - CASSADFTGNYGYTF TGTGCCAGCAGTGCGGACTTTACGGGGAACTATGGCTACACCTTC
TRBJ1-1 few TRBV7-2 - CASSLPGGAGNTEAFF TGTGCCAGCAGCCTCCCGGGGGGGGCGGGCAACACTGAAGCTTTCTTT
TRBJ2-1 few TRBV11-2 TRBD2 CASSETSGGNNEQFF TGTGCCAGCAGCGAAACTAGCGGGGGGAACAATGAGCAGTTCTTC
TRBJ1-2 - TRBV3-1 - CASSLGTQANYGYTF TGTGCCAGCAGCCTTGGGACACAAGCTAACTATGGCTACACCTTC
TRBJ1-1 few TRBV12-3/TRBV12-4 - CASKRTGHTEAFF TGTGCCAGCAAACGAACAGGGCACACTGAAGCTTTCTTT
TRBJ2-1 few TRBV9 TRBD1 CASSDSGTGYNEQFF TGTGCCAGCAGCGATTCCGGGACAGGTTACAATGAGCAGTTCTTC
TRBJ2-5 few TRBV12-3/TRBV12-4 TRBD2 CASSGTAGLATRAQYF TGTGCCAGCAGTGGGACAGCGGGACTAGCTACGCGGGCCCAGTACTTC
TRBJ1-5 - TRBV20-1 - CSAITRGSNQPQHF TGCAGTGCTATTACCCGGGGCAGCAATCAGCCCCAGCATTTT
TRBJ2-1 - TRBV5-1 TRBD2 CASSRLAGAAVSDEQFF TGCGCCAGCAGCCGACTAGCGGGGGCCGCTGTCTCCGATGAGCAGTTCTTC
TRBJ2-1 many TRBV12-3/TRBV12-4 TRBD2 CASRGRGNEQFF TGTGCCAGCAGGGGGAGGGGCAATGAGCAGTTCTTC
TRBJ2-7 - TRBV18 - CASSPPGTVSYEQYF TGTGCCAGCTCACCACCCGGGACGGTCTCCTACGAGCAGTACTTC
TRBJ2-3 - TRBV20-1 TRBD2 CSARPFSGGSTDTQYF TGCAGTGCTAGACCCTTTAGCGGGGGAAGCACAGATACGCAGTATTTT
TRBJ2-1 few TRBV28 TRBD1 CASYRGLNEQFF TGTGCCAGCTACAGGGGGCTGAATGAGCAGTTCTTC
TRBJ1-5 - TRBV2 TRBD1 CASSRQGDSNQPQHF TGTGCCAGCAGTCGACAGGGCGATAGCAATCAGCCCCAGCATTTT
TRBJ2-1 - TRBV10-3 TRBD2 CAIWAGEGVYEQFF TGTGCCATCTGGGCGGGGGAGGGTGTCTATGAGCAGTTCTTC
TRBJ2-5 - TRBV15 - CATSRGRQFEKETQYF TGTGCCACCAGCAGAGGTCGGCAGTTTGAAAAAGAGACCCAGTACTTC
TRBJ2-7 - TRBV4-1 TRBD1 CASSLRDRDYEQYF TGCGCCAGCAGCCTCAGGGACAGAGACTACGAGCAGTACTTC
TRBJ2-5 once TRBV15 TRBD2 CATSRGGLPQETQYF TGTGCCACCAGCAGAGGGGGACTACCCCAAGAGACCCAGTACTTC
TRBJ1-1 few TRBV7-6 - CASSLAGIYTEAFF TGTGCCAGCAGCTTAGCCGGGATCTACACTGAAGCTTTCTTT
TRBJ1-2 - TRBV12-3/TRBV12-4 - CASSFGALYGYTF TGTGCCAGCAGTTTCGGGGCGTTATATGGCTACACCTTC
TRBJ1-5 few TRBV27 - CASSRSTLSNQPQHF TGTGCCAGCAGCCGATCTACTCTTAGCAATCAGCCCCAGCATTTT
TRBJ2-3 few TRBV3-1 - CASSQVGVTDTQYF TGTGCCAGCAGCCAAGTTGGGGTCACAGATACGCAGTATTTT
TRBJ2-2 - TRBV7-9 - CASSPRWSFNTGELFF TGTGCCAGCAGCCCCCGTTGGAGTTTTAACACCGGGGAGCTGTTTTTT
TRBJ1-2 - TRBV3-1 - CASRRGTAYGYTF TGTGCCAGCAGACGAGGGACCGCGTATGGCTACACCTTC
TRBJ1-5 many TRBV12-3/TRBV12-4 - CASTVQGLGNQPQHF TGTGCCAGCACCGTACAGGGTTTGGGCAATCAGCCCCAGCATTTT